Listed below are T cell receptor beta chains from one sample, sequenced in a study of T cells in Graves' hyperthyroidism and ophthalmopathy. MiXCR, run by TCRdb on the multiplex PCR reads, gives a single entry per CDR3 protein. Here the sample spans around 350,000 distinct CDR3 sequences, around 15% being singletons. Sequenced input: blood. Receptor source: a woman aged 25 to 39 with Graves' ophthalmopathy. Both conserved end residues are part of each CDR3. Fields, in order: CDR3 protein, CDR3 DNA, D gene, clone size, J gene, V gene. The D gene is left open where the match is weak. The size field is filled for only some rows; it gives once, few, many or a size class.

CDR3aa: CSARDHGRVYGYTF
CDR3nt: TGCAGTGCTAGAGATCATGGACGAGTCTATGGCTACACCTTC
d_gene: -
abundance: -
j_gene: TRBJ1-2
v_gene: TRBV20-1

CDR3aa: CASISGQGEKYF
CDR3nt: TGTGCCAGCATCTCGGGACAGGGGGAAAAGTACTTC
d_gene: TRBD1
abundance: many
j_gene: TRBJ2-5
v_gene: TRBV12-3/TRBV12-4

CDR3aa: CASSLVYEQYF
CDR3nt: TGTGCCAGCAGCTTAGTCTACGAGCAGTACTTC
d_gene: -
abundance: many
j_gene: TRBJ2-7
v_gene: TRBV11-2

CDR3aa: CSAETGQGSYEQYF
CDR3nt: TGCAGTGCCGAGACGGGACAGGGATCCTACGAGCAGTACTTC
d_gene: TRBD1
abundance: many
j_gene: TRBJ2-7
v_gene: TRBV20-1

CDR3aa: CSARDRTPYSTDTQYF
CDR3nt: TGCAGTGCTAGAGATCGCACACCATACAGCACAGATACGCAGTATTTT
d_gene: -
abundance: many
j_gene: TRBJ2-3
v_gene: TRBV20-1

CDR3aa: CAISAGLETQYF
CDR3nt: TGTGCCATCAGTGCGGGGCTTGAGACCCAGTACTTC
d_gene: -
abundance: many
j_gene: TRBJ2-5
v_gene: TRBV10-3

CDR3aa: CASSYGPRQETQYF
CDR3nt: TGTGCCAGCAGTTACGGCCCTCGCCAAGAGACCCAGTACTTC
d_gene: -
abundance: many
j_gene: TRBJ2-5
v_gene: TRBV6-1

CDR3aa: CASSSPGQGGSGELFF
CDR3nt: TGTGCCAGCAGTTCACCCGGACAGGGCGGCTCCGGGGAGCTGTTTTTT
d_gene: TRBD1
abundance: many
j_gene: TRBJ2-2
v_gene: TRBV6-1

CDR3aa: CASIYDSPSTDTQYF
CDR3nt: TGTGCCAGTATATATGACAGCCCTAGCACAGATACGCAGTATTTT
d_gene: -
abundance: many
j_gene: TRBJ2-3
v_gene: TRBV28

CDR3aa: CASSSGSGNQPQHF
CDR3nt: TGTGCCAGCAGCTCAGGGAGTGGCAATCAGCCCCAGCATTTT
d_gene: -
abundance: many
j_gene: TRBJ1-5
v_gene: TRBV6-5

CDR3aa: CASSLAHAGRKTEAFF
CDR3nt: TGCGCCAGCAGCTTGGCCCACGCGGGCCGAAAGACTGAAGCTTTCTTT
d_gene: -
abundance: many
j_gene: TRBJ1-1
v_gene: TRBV5-1

CDR3aa: CASSYSFGETQYF
CDR3nt: TGTGCCAGCAGTTACTCGTTCGGAGAGACCCAGTACTTC
d_gene: -
abundance: many
j_gene: TRBJ2-5
v_gene: TRBV6-2/TRBV6-3

CDR3aa: CAWRSGGGTKNEQFF
CDR3nt: TGTGCCTGGAGATCAGGCGGGGGGACCAAAAATGAGCAGTTCTTC
d_gene: TRBD2
abundance: many
j_gene: TRBJ2-1
v_gene: TRBV30

CDR3aa: CASSARLRTDGNTIYF
CDR3nt: TGTGCCAGCAGCGCTCGCCTAAGGACAGATGGAAACACCATATATTTT
d_gene: -
abundance: few
j_gene: TRBJ1-3
v_gene: TRBV7-9

CDR3aa: CASTGSSYEQYF
CDR3nt: TGTGCCAGTACAGGTAGCTCCTACGAGCAGTACTTC
d_gene: -
abundance: many
j_gene: TRBJ2-7
v_gene: TRBV2

CDR3aa: CASSHPTGSMSYEQYF
CDR3nt: TGTGCCAGCAGCCACCCGACAGGGTCCATGTCCTACGAGCAGTACTTC
d_gene: TRBD1
abundance: -
j_gene: TRBJ2-7
v_gene: TRBV7-9